A selection of T cell receptor beta chains follows, all from one sample in a study of T cell repertoires in cytomegalovirus infection. No antigen has been identified for these receptors. MiXCR, run by TCRdb on the reads, gives a single entry per CDR3 protein. The data show roughly 990,000 distinct CDR3 sequences, about 33% seen once. The sample consisted of cultured CD8+ T cells from PBMCs, taken from culture after CMV antigen stimulation. All receptors come from a human donor in good health (CMV status not recorded). Some clones in this sample may be carry-over from other donors' samples. The CDR3 runs from the conserved cysteine through the conserved F or W. D genes are given only for firm matches. Rows may omit the clone size; those that give it use once, few, many or a size class.

CDR3aa | CDR3nt | abundance | len | v_gene | d_gene | j_gene
CSAPQTENTGELFF | TGCAGTGCCCCACAGACAGAGAACACCGGGGAGCTGTTTTTT | few | 14 | TRBV20-1 | . | TRBJ2-2
CASRNRANTEAFF | TGTGCCAGCAGGAACAGGGCTAACACTGAAGCTTTCTTT | . | 13 | TRBV19 | . | TRBJ1-1
CASTLRGYDEQFF | TGTGCCAGCACCCTAAGGGGGTACGATGAGCAGTTCTTC | few | 13 | TRBV4-2 | . | TRBJ2-1
CSARLWETYEQYF | TGCAGTGCTAGACTGTGGGAGACCTACGAGCAGTACTTC | few | 13 | TRBV20-1 | . | TRBJ2-7
CASSEFGLARSYNEQFF | TGTGCCAGCAGTGAATTCGGGCTAGCGCGCTCCTACAATGAGCAGTTCTTC | . | 17 | TRBV2 | . | TRBJ2-1
CVSSLSGGTYNEQFF | TGTGTCAGCAGTTTGAGTGGAGGGACCTACAATGAGCAGTTCTTC | . | 15 | TRBV27 | . | TRBJ2-1
CASSSTDSSGNTIYF | TGTGCCAGCAGCTCAACGGACAGCTCTGGAAACACCATATATTTT | few | 15 | TRBV7-2 | . | TRBJ1-3
CATPGGSYNEQFF | TGTGCCACCCCCGGCGGATCCTACAATGAGCAGTTCTTC | few | 13 | TRBV15 | . | TRBJ2-1
CASSPPPNGANVLTF | TGTGCCAGCAGTCCCCCGCCGAATGGGGCCAACGTCCTGACTTTC | many | 15 | TRBV7-2 | . | TRBJ2-6
CASSIGTGNSNQPQHF | TGTGCCAGTAGTATAGGGACAGGGAATAGCAATCAGCCCCAGCATTTT | many | 16 | TRBV19 | TRBD1 | TRBJ1-5
CASSWTGLNQPQHF | TGTGCCAGCAGTTGGACAGGGCTCAATCAGCCCCAGCATTTT | . | 14 | TRBV27 | TRBD1 | TRBJ1-5
CASSLAVGLAGDTQYF | TGTGCCAGCAGCTTAGCTGTGGGACTAGCAGGAGATACGCAGTATTTT | many | 16 | TRBV7-2 | TRBD2 | TRBJ2-3
CASSLLAGGYTF | TGTGCCAGCAGCTTACTAGCAGGAGGCTACACCTTC | few | 12 | TRBV7-9 | . | TRBJ1-2
CASSLAWTGGSEQYF | TGTGCCAGCAGCTTGGCCTGGACAGGGGGCAGCGAGCAGTACTTC | few | 15 | TRBV5-4 | TRBD1 | TRBJ2-7
CASSRGPEKLFF | TGTGCCAGCAGCCGCGGGCCGGAAAAACTGTTTTTT | few | 12 | TRBV7-9 | . | TRBJ1-4
CASRLGQATEAFF | TGTGCCAGCAGACTAGGACAGGCCACTGAAGCTTTCTTT | few | 13 | TRBV12-3/TRBV12-4 | TRBD1 | TRBJ1-1
CASSDLTGHDYGYTF | TGTGCCAGCAGTGATTTGACAGGGCACGACTATGGCTACACCTTC | . | 15 | TRBV25-1 | TRBD1 | TRBJ1-2